The 32 T cell receptor beta chains below all came from one sample that was sequenced in a study of cytomegalovirus exposure and HLA in healthy donors. The PCR used 60 Vbeta and 13 Jbeta primers. Generated by immunoSEQ multiplex PCR, the TCRdb table keeps only in-frame clones and is missing some. The data hold fewer than 200,000 clones, with around 87% observed a single time. The sample was PBMCs. The receptors here all came from a boy between 2 and 10 years old in good health and CMV-seronegative.

The chain combines TRBV28 with TRBJ2-7; D unclear. The germline V gene encodes CDR1 MDHEN and CDR2 SYDVKM. V lost 8 bases and J lost 4, with 12 bases in between. The CDR3 loop spans 12 amino acids. The CDR3 region is CASPRGRYEQYF. The CDR3 DNA follows: TGTGCCAGCCCCCGTGGCCGATACGAGCAGTACTTC.

The count of this clone is one. The chain combines TRBV6-5 with TRBJ2-3; D might be TRBD2 (5 bases). With 6 bases removed from V and 6 bases from J, the gap between germline ends came to 16 bases. This CDR3 comprises 14 residues. Germline CDR1 and CDR2: MNHEY and SVGAGI. The CDR3 region is CASRLGSIGDTQYF. The CDR3 DNA reads as TGTGCCAGCAGATTAGGGAGTATCGGGGATACGCAGTATTTT.

The chain joins TRBV30 to TRBJ1-6; TRBD1 aligns across 11 bases. This CDR3 comprises 14 residues. The V and J ends lost 1 base and 14 bases, in that order; junction bases with no gene match: 7. CDR1 and CDR2 (germline): GTSNPN, SVGIG (reference sequence). CDR3 nucleotide sequence: TGTGCCTGGAGTGCCTATGGGACAGGGGGGACCCTCCACTTT. Encoded protein: CAWSAYGTGGTLHF. Full variable domain (remainder filled in from reference TRBV30 and TRBJ1-6): SQTIHQWPATLVQPVGSPLSLECTVEGTSNPNLYWYRQAAGRGLQLLFYSVGIGQISSEVPQNLSASRPQDRQFILSSKKLLLSDSGFYLCAWSAYGTGGTLHFGNGTRLTVT.

V gene TRBV11-2 combines with J gene TRBJ2-5; 11 bases are shared with TRBD2. J lost 6 bases, V lost 5 bases, and 8 bases had no gene match. The CDR3 spans 15 residues. Germline loops: CDR1 SGHAT, CDR2 FQNNGV. The CDR3: CASSMLAGGLQTQYF. In nucleotides, the CDR3 is TGTGCCAGCAGCATGCTAGCGGGAGGTCTCCAGACCCAGTACTTC. The full variable domain, completed using reference TRBV11-2 and TRBJ2-5, is EAGVAQSPRYKIIEKRQSVAFWCNPISGHATLYWYQQILGQGPKLLIQFQNNGVVDDSQLPKDRFSAERLKGVDSTLKIQPAKLEDSAVYLCASSMLAGGLQTQYFGPGTRLLVL.

The rearrangement joins TRBV27 to TRBJ1-1; unclear D gene. The CDR3 contains 15 residues. The germline V gene encodes CDR1 MNHEY and CDR2 SMNVEV (reference sequence). The ends were cut back, 0 bases at V and 1 base at J, with 9 bases in the middle. As DNA, the CDR3 is TGTGCCAGCAGTTTATCCAGAGGAGCGAACACTGAAGCTTTCTTT. It translates to CASSLSRGANTEAFF.

The chain joins TRBV2 to TRBJ1-2; D remains unclear. Germline V lookup: CDR1 SNHLY, CDR2 FYNNEI. V lost 2 bases, J lost 3 bases, and 13 bases lay in between. The CDR3 length is 15 residues. CDR3 DNA sequence: TGTGCCAGCAGTGAACCCCGGGTCCTCCACTATGGCTACACCTTC. As protein: CASSEPRVLHYGYTF. The variable domain in full, completed from reference TRBV2 and TRBJ1-2, reads EPEVTQTPSHQVTQMGQEVILRCVPISNHLYFYWYRQILGQKVEFLVSFYNNEISEKSEIFDDQFSVERPDGSNFTLKIRSTKLEDSAMYFCASSEPRVLHYGYTFGSGTRLTVV.

This clone was seen just once. The rearrangement joins TRBV5-1 to TRBJ2-3, with 12 bases aligning to TRBD2. CDR1 and CDR2 from the germline V gene are SGHRS and YFSETQ. The length of the CDR3 is 15 residues. Trimming at V came to 4 bases and at J to 6 bases, leaving 6 bases not matched to a gene. The CDR3 is CASSHRTSGKDTQYF. In nucleotides, the CDR3 is TGCGCCAGCAGCCATCGGACTAGCGGGAAGGATACGCAGTATTTT.

The count of this clone is one. The V gene is TRBV30, the J gene TRBJ1-1; unclear D gene. The V gene lost 1 base and the J gene lost 7 bases, with 16 bases spanning the gap. The CDR3 length is 14 residues. Germline values: CDR1 GTSNPN, CDR2 SVGIG (reference sequence). DNA of the CDR3: TGTGCCTGGAGTGCCCTCGGGGTGAGCGTTGAAGCTTTCTTT. Translation gives CAWSALGVSVEAFF.

This chain uses TRBV15 with TRBJ1-2; unclear D gene. Deletions cut 0 bases from V and 4 bases from J, with 9 bases between. This CDR3 contains 14 residues. CDR1 LNHNV and CDR2 YYDKDF come from the germline V gene (reference sequence). Here the CDR3 DNA reads TGTGCCACCAGCAGAGACCAGGATCCCTATGGCTACACCTTC. Its translation is CATSRDQDPYGYTF.

The count of this clone is one. V usage is TRBV6-1 and J usage is TRBJ1-2, with a tentative D call TRBD1 (6 bases). CDR1 is MNHNS, CDR2 SASEGT, per germline. The CDR3 is 16 amino acids. V was pared by 1 base and J by 4 bases, with 16 bases between. Here the CDR3 DNA reads TGTGCCAGCAGTGAAGGCGGGGCGGGGGGCCTCTATGGCTACACCTTC. This encodes CASSEGGAGGLYGYTF.

The V gene is TRBV7-9, the J gene TRBJ1-6; TRBD1 aligns across 7 bases. Germline CDR1 is SEHNR and CDR2 is FQNEAQ (reference sequence). CDR3 size: 15 residues. J was trimmed by 6 bases and V by 4 bases; bases with no gene match: 6. CDR3 in DNA: TGTGCCAGCAGCTCCGGGGGACAGCGTAATTCACCCCTCCACTTT. It translates to CASSSGGQRNSPLHF.

This clone was observed at least ten times. This rearrangement joins TRBV2 to TRBJ2-1; 10 positions match TRBD1. Germline V lookup: CDR1 SNHLY, CDR2 FYNNEI. The CDR3 totals 13 residues. Germline trimming cut 11 bases from V and 7 bases from J; bases unmatched to any gene: 8. Written as DNA, the CDR3 is TGTGCCGTCGCCGGGACAGGGGAAAATGAGCAGTTCTTC. This gives the protein CAVAGTGENEQFF.

The V and J genes are TRBV5-6 and TRBJ2-3; D is unclear. Deletions cut 5 bases from V and 1 base from J, with 8 bases between. Germline V lookup: CDR1 SGHDT, CDR2 YYEEEE. CDR3 length equals 13 residues. CDR3 protein: CASRGVGTDTQYF. Here the CDR3 DNA reads TGTGCCAGCAGAGGAGTGGGCACAGATACGCAGTATTTT. Complete variable domain (other parts from reference TRBV5-6 and TRBJ2-3): DAGVTQSPTHLIKTRGQQVTLRCSPKSGHDTVSWYQQALGQGPQFIFQYYEEEERQRGNFPDRFSGHQFPNYSSELNVNALLLGDSALYLCASRGVGTDTQYFGPGTRLTVL.

This rearrangement joins TRBV30 to TRBJ2-2; D perhaps matches TRBD1 (6 bases). V lost 5 bases to trimming and J lost 2 bases, with 21 bases between them. This CDR3 is 17 amino acids long. Germline V gene data show CDR1 as GTSNPN and CDR2 as SVGIG (reference sequence). In nucleotides, the CDR3 is TGTGCCTGGGGGAGAGACAGGATATCTCTAAACACCGGGGAGCTGTTTTTT. Protein: CAWGRDRISLNTGELFF.

Written as DNA, the CDR3 is TGTGCCAGCAGTGCTCGGGCGGGGGGCTCTGATCAGCAGTTCTTC. Its translation is CASSARAGGSDQQFF. This sequence joins TRBV6-4 and TRBJ2-1; 8 positions agree with TRBD2. The CDR3 runs 15 residues. Germline CDR1 MRHNA, CDR2 SNTAGT. J lost 11 bases, V lost 4 bases, and 13 bases had no gene match.

CDR3 loop: CASSSDRANYGYTF. The CDR3 nucleotides read TGTGCCAGCAGCTCGGACAGGGCTAACTATGGCTACACCTTC. The V and J genes are TRBV7-2 and TRBJ1-2, with 8 bases lining up with TRBD1. The CDR3 is 14 amino acids. The V segment lost 4 bases and the J segment 0 bases; nucleotides outside the gene matches: 1. The germline V gene encodes CDR1 SGHTA and CDR2 FQGNSA.

The chain joins TRBV7-2 to TRBJ1-2, with a possible D match to TRBD1 (6 bases). From germline, CDR1 is SGHTA and CDR2 FQGNSA. V was shortened by 0 bases and J by 7 bases, with 18 bases between the two germline ends. This CDR3 contains 16 residues. The CDR3 is CASSLALAGAFGGYTF. The CDR3 nucleotides are TGTGCCAGCAGCTTAGCGTTGGCAGGGGCGTTCGGTGGCTACACCTTC. Full variable domain (missing parts from reference TRBV7-2 and TRBJ1-2): GAGVSQSPSNKVTEKGKDVELRCDPISGHTALYWYRQSLGQGLEFLIYFQGNSAPDKSGLPSDRFSAERTGGSVSTLTIQRTQQEDSAVYLCASSLALAGAFGGYTFGSGTRLTVV.

This clone has a handful of counts. Other DNA sequences in the same sample also yield this CDR3. V is TRBV19 and J is TRBJ2-5; tentative D call: TRBD1 (6 bases). The CDR3 totals 14 residues. V lost 1 base to trimming and J lost 2 bases, with 8 bases between them. Germline V gene data show CDR1 as LNHDA and CDR2 as SQIVND (reference sequence). The CDR3 DNA sequence: TGTGCCAGTAGTATAGGGCAGGGGCAAGAGACCCAGTACTTC. It yields the protein CASSIGQGQETQYF.

The chain links TRBV7-9 to TRBJ1-4, with D possibly TRBD1 on 6 matching bases. The CDR3 sequence is 13 residues long. The V end lost 6 bases, the J end lost 10 bases, and 15 bases lay between the germline ends. Germline CDR1 reads SEHNR; CDR2 reads FQNEAQ (reference sequence). The CDR3 bases are TGTGCCAGCAGTCGGAGGACAGACGGAAAACTGTTTTTT. Protein product: CASSRRTDGKLFF.

This clone was seen just once. This chain links TRBV11-2 with TRBJ2-7; a weak D match, TRBD2 (6 bases). CDR1 is SGHAT and CDR2 is FQNNGV in the germline V gene. Between the trimmed V and J ends, which lost 1 base and 6 bases, there was a span of 22 bases. This CDR3 comprises 17 residues. The CDR3 bases are TGTGCCAGCAGCTTAGGACGGGGGATAGATCCTCGTAGCGAGCAGTACTTC. Encoded protein: CASSLGRGIDPRSEQYF. Drawing the rest from reference TRBV11-2 and TRBJ2-7, the complete variable domain is EAGVAQSPRYKIIEKRQSVAFWCNPISGHATLYWYQQILGQGPKLLIQFQNNGVVDDSQLPKDRFSAERLKGVDSTLKIQPAKLEDSAVYLCASSLGRGIDPRSEQYFGPGTRLTVT.

The chain uses TRBV11-2 and TRBJ2-7; TRBD2 is a possible D gene (5 bases). V lost 7 bases and J 2 bases, leaving 18 bases between the germline ends. The CDR3 consists of 15 residues. CDR1 and CDR2 from the germline V gene are SGHAT and FQNNGV. This chain's CDR3 is CASTEGRGPPYEQYF. CDR3 sequence (DNA): TGTGCCAGCACCGAGGGCCGCGGTCCCCCCTACGAGCAGTACTTC.

With respect to this clone: Different DNA sequences within this sample yield the same CDR3. The chain carries TRBV13 and TRBJ2-1, with a possible D match to TRBD2 (5 bases). The V end was cut by 3 bases, the J end by 6 bases, with 15 bases between. Germline values: CDR1 PRHDT, CDR2 FYEKMQ (reference sequence). The CDR3 runs 15 residues. In nucleotides, the CDR3 is TGTGCCAGCAGCTTTGGCGGACGGGCGGGCAATGAGCAGTTCTTC. It yields the protein CASSFGGRAGNEQFF.

This clone was observed once. The chain has TRBV29-1 and TRBJ2-1; perhaps TRBD1 as D (6 bases). CDR1 and CDR2 from the germline V gene are SQVTM and ANQGSEA. The V end was cut by 7 bases, the J end by 8 bases, with 21 bases between. The CDR3 extends over 14 amino acids. CDR3 loop: CSAPEAGVVHEQFF. The CDR3 DNA reads as TGCAGCGCCCCGGAGGCAGGGGTAGTTCATGAGCAGTTCTTC.

The chain employs TRBV11-2 and TRBJ2-7; 10 bases agree with TRBD1. The CDR3 totals 14 residues. V dropped 4 bases and J dropped 6; count of bases not matched to a gene: 6. From germline, CDR1 is SGHAT and CDR2 FQNNGV. The CDR3 bases are TGTGCCAGCAGCTCCGGAGGGACAGGGGCCGAGCAGTACTTC. It translates to CASSSGGTGAEQYF.

In DNA form, the CDR3 reads TGTGCCAGCAGTTTGGGAGGAGGCCCAACCTACGAGCAGTACTTC. Translation: CASSLGGGPTYEQYF. The gene calls are TRBV27 and TRBJ2-5, with a weak D call TRBD2 (6 bases). Gene TRBJ2-7 matches the end of the DNA better, so the J call may be wrong. The CDR3 has 15 amino acids. Per the germline V gene, CDR1 is MNHEY and CDR2 is SMNVEV (reference sequence).

CDR3 amino acids: CAWAAGYTEAFF. The CDR3 nucleotides are TGTGCCTGGGCGGCAGGGTACACTGAAGCTTTCTTT. The chain employs TRBV30 and TRBJ1-1; D may be TRBD1 (5 bases). Germline values: CDR1 GTSNPN, CDR2 SVGIG (reference sequence). This CDR3 spans 12 amino acids. Trimming cost V 5 bases and J 3 bases, with 10 bases left between them. Using reference TRBV30 and TRBJ1-1 for the parts outside the CDR3, the full variable domain is SQTIHQWPATLVQPVGSPLSLECTVEGTSNPNLYWYRQAAGRGLQLLFYSVGIGQISSEVPQNLSASRPQDRQFILSSKKLLLSDSGFYLCAWAAGYTEAFFGQGTRLTVV.

CDR3: CASSEGQGDNSPLHF. The CDR3 DNA sequence: TGTGCCAGCAGCGAAGGACAGGGAGATAATTCACCCCTCCACTTT. V gene TRBV9 combines with J gene TRBJ1-6, with TRBD1 matching 8 bases. With 3 bases clipped from V and 5 bases from J, the junction kept 4 bases outside the gene matches. CDR1 is SGDLS, CDR2 YYNGEE, per germline. The CDR3 sequence is 15 residues long.

The chain combines TRBV5-6 with TRBJ1-1; 8 nucleotides agree with TRBD1. J gave up 1 base and V 2 bases, and 4 bases lay outside the gene matches. Looked up from germline, CDR1 is SGHDT and CDR2 is YYEEEE. This CDR3 region has 15 residues. The CDR3 here is CASSFWTGKNTEAFF. The CDR3 DNA follows: TGTGCCAGCAGCTTCTGGACAGGGAAGAACACTGAAGCTTTCTTT. Using reference TRBV5-6 and TRBJ1-1 for the parts outside the CDR3, the full variable domain is DAGVTQSPTHLIKTRGQQVTLRCSPKSGHDTVSWYQQALGQGPQFIFQYYEEEERQRGNFPDRFSGHQFPNYSSELNVNALLLGDSALYLCASSFWTGKNTEAFFGQGTRLTVV.

This chain joins TRBV15 and TRBJ1-1, with D hard to call. This CDR3 region has 13 residues. Trimming removed 9 bases at V and 1 base at J, with 12 bases between. CDR1 is LNHNV and CDR2 is YYDKDF in the germline V gene (reference sequence). This chain's CDR3 is CATEPGPNTEAFF. In DNA form, the CDR3 reads TGTGCCACTGAACCGGGTCCGAACACTGAAGCTTTCTTT.

CDR3: CATRTSGRKETQYF. DNA of the CDR3: TGTGCCACCAGGACTAGCGGGAGAAAAGAGACCCAGTACTTC. The chain links TRBV19 to TRBJ2-5, with 13 bases aligning to TRBD2. Trimming cost V 10 bases and J 3 bases; bases outside gene matches: 5. Germline CDR1 LNHDA, CDR2 SQIVND (reference sequence). This CDR3 region has 14 residues. Full variable domain (remainder filled in from reference TRBV19 and TRBJ2-5): DGGITQSPKYLFRKEGQNVTLSCEQNLNHDAMYWYRQDPGQGLRLIYYSQIVNDFQKGDIAEGYSVSREKKESFPLTVTSAQKNPTAFYLCATRTSGRKETQYFGPGTRLLVL.

The chain couples TRBV30 to TRBJ2-1; 10 positions match TRBD2. The V gene end was trimmed by 4 bases and the J gene end by 6 bases; junction bases not matched to a gene: 9. The CDR3 runs 15 residues. Per the germline V gene, CDR1 is GTSNPN and CDR2 is SVGIG (reference sequence). CDR3 region: CAWTVASGRRNEQFF. CDR3 nucleotides: TGTGCCTGGACGGTAGCTAGCGGGAGACGCAATGAGCAGTTCTTC.

The rearrangement joins TRBV6-1 to TRBJ2-5; 7 nucleotides match TRBD2. The germline CDR1 and CDR2 sequences are MNHNS and SASEGT. The V and J ends lost 6 bases and 2 bases, in that order; junction bases with no gene match: 6. This CDR3 has 14 residues. The chain's CDR3 is CASRGLAEQETQYF. For the CDR3, the DNA is TGTGCCAGCAGGGGTCTAGCGGAGCAAGAGACCCAGTACTTC.